This entry lists 10 T cell receptor beta chains sequenced from one sample in a study of blood T cell repertoires in COVID-19. This table comes from immunoSEQ multiplex PCR, and its TCRdb copy is limited to in-frame clones, with some not included. Of over 90,000 clones in the sample, approximately 80% were seen once. Sequencing was done on a sample of peripheral blood. The receptor source for this set is a human donor in a cohort sampled during active COVID-19.

V is TRBV5-4 and J is TRBJ1-2, with TRBD1 matching over 9 bases. J gave up 8 bases and V 2 bases, and 1 base lay outside the gene matches. There are 12 residues in the CDR3. The V gene's germline CDR1 is SGHNT and CDR2 YYREEE (reference sequence). The CDR3 protein is CASSFTGGGYTF. Here the CDR3 DNA reads TGTGCCAGCAGCTTCACAGGGGGCGGCTACACCTTC.

CDR3 sequence (DNA): TGTGCCAGCAGTTACGACGGGGTCACAGATACGCAGTATTTT. Protein product: CASSYDGVTDTQYF. The chain links TRBV6-2 or TRBV6-3 to TRBJ2-3, with D possibly being TRBD2 (5 bases). Trimming shortened V by 2 bases and J by 2 bases, and 8 bases separated the two germline ends. Germline V lookup: CDR1 MNHEY, CDR2 SVGEGT. The length of the CDR3 is 14 residues.

The chain employs TRBV12-3 or TRBV12-4 and TRBJ1-1; 11 bases are shared with TRBD1. The CDR3 is 13 amino acids. V shed 6 bases and J 5 bases; nucleotides not matched to a gene: 2. The DNA of the CDR3 is TGTGCCAGCAGAAGGGACAGGGGGACTGAAGCTTTCTTT. This encodes CASRRDRGTEAFF.

The chain recombines TRBV7-9 with TRBJ2-1; 8 bases map to TRBD2. The CDR3 totals 15 residues. V shed 3 bases and J 8 bases; nucleotides not matched to a gene: 9. Germline loops: CDR1 SEHNR, CDR2 FQNEAQ (reference sequence). Written as DNA, the CDR3 is TGTGCCAGCAGCTTTCGCGGGGGGTGGGGCGATGAGCAGTTCTTC. It codes for CASSFRGGWGDEQFF. Full variable domain (outside the CDR3, taken from reference TRBV7-9 and TRBJ2-1): DTGVSQNPRHKITKRGQNVTFRCDPISEHNRLYWYRQTLGQGPEFLTYFQNEAQLEKSRLLSDRFSAERPKGSFSTLEIQRTEQGDSAMYLCASSFRGGWGDEQFFGPGTRLTVL.

The chain carries TRBV5-4 and TRBJ2-2, with a weak D call TRBD2 (5 bases). This CDR3 has 13 amino acids. The V end was cut by 0 bases, the J end by 6 bases, with 6 bases between. Germline CDR1 SGHNT, CDR2 YYREEE (reference sequence). This CDR3 reads CASSLASPGELFF. For the CDR3, the DNA is TGTGCCAGCAGCTTGGCTAGCCCCGGGGAGCTGTTTTTT.

The V gene is TRBV11-3, the J gene TRBJ2-3; TRBD2 aligns across 7 bases. The germline gives CDR1 SGHNT, CDR2 YENEEA. CDR3 length equals 13 residues. The ends lost 1 base at V and 9 bases at J; junction bases unmatched: 4. The CDR3 region is CASSLGGGGTQYF. The CDR3 nucleotides read TGTGCCAGCAGCTTAGGAGGCGGGGGAACGCAGTATTTT.

The rearrangement links TRBV28 to TRBJ2-7; 9 bases fit TRBD2. With V trimmed by 7 bases and J by 2 bases, 9 bases remained unmatched. The CDR3 has 15 amino acids. Germline values: CDR1 MDHEN, CDR2 SYDVKM. The CDR3 coding sequence is TGTGCCAGCACCCCCCTAGCGGGGAGCCCCTACGAGCAGTACTTC. This sequence encodes CASTPLAGSPYEQYF.

V usage is TRBV4-3 and J usage is TRBJ1-6, with D tentatively TRBD1 (6 bases). Trimming shortened V by 0 bases and J by 3 bases, and 15 bases separated the two germline ends. Germline CDR1 is LGHNA and CDR2 is YSLEER. CDR3 length: 18 residues. In DNA form, the CDR3 reads TGCGCCAGCAGCCAAGATTCATACAGGGCCCACTATAATTCACCCCTCCACTTT. Its translation is CASSQDSYRAHYNSPLHF.

The CDR3, as DNA: TGTGCCAGCAGCGTCCGGGGGAATGGACTGTTTTTT. This codes for CASSVRGNGLFF. V usage is TRBV28 and J usage is TRBJ1-4; possibly TRBD1 for D (5 bases). CDR1 and CDR2 (germline): MDHEN, SYDVKM. The CDR3 has 12 residues. The V gene lost 6 bases and the J gene lost 13 bases, with 15 bases spanning the gap.

This chain joins TRBV30 and TRBJ2-7; 10 bases agree with TRBD2. The CDR3 is 14 amino acids. Trimming at V came to 5 bases and at J to 4 bases, leaving 8 bases not matched to a gene. Germline V gene sequence: CDR1 GTSNPN, CDR2 SVGIG (reference sequence). CDR3 nucleotide sequence: TGTGCCTGGGGTAAAGCGGGGGGGCCTTACGAGCAGTACTTC. This translates into CAWGKAGGPYEQYF.